What follows are 10 T cell receptor beta chains derived from one specimen sequenced in a study of T cells in Graves' hyperthyroidism and ophthalmopathy. It was RNA transcripts that yielded the amplified TCR beta CDR3 regions. The TCR CDR3 was amplified in a first-round RT-PCR using the HTBI primer set. TCRdb re-called the multiplex PCR reads with MiXCR, one entry per CDR3 protein. The repertoire holds 650,000 to 700,000 distinct CDR3 sequences, with around 16% as singletons. Material: blood. The receptors come from a man aged 50 to 59 with Graves' hyperthyroidism.

The sample holds many counts of this clonotype. CDR3 residues: CATRPPGGETQYF. The DNA of the CDR3 is TGTGCCACCAGGCCCCCGGGTGGAGAGACCCAGTACTTC. This chain uses TRBV24-1 with TRBJ2-5, with unresolved D. The CDR3 spans 13 residues. Trimming shortened V by 7 bases and J by 4 bases, and 12 bases separated the two germline ends. From germline, CDR1 is KGHDR and CDR2 SFDVKD.

This clonotype has ten or more counts. The chain combines TRBV3-1 with TRBJ1-1; the match to TRBD1 covers 7 bases. CDR1 LGHDT and CDR2 YNNKEL come from the germline V gene (reference sequence). Unmatched junction bases numbered 7, after V lost 4 bases and J lost 2 bases. CDR3 length: 15 amino acids. The CDR3 nucleotides are TGTGCCAGCAGCCCCCCCCGGACAGGTAACACTGAAGCTTTCTTT. Residues: CASSPPRTGNTEAFF.

This clonotype showed up just a few times. This CDR3 is CASSRDGPDTQYF. CDR3 nucleotide sequence: TGTGCCAGCAGCCGAGATGGCCCAGATACGCAGTATTTT. V usage is TRBV27 and J usage is TRBJ2-3, with D uncertain. Per germline, CDR1 MNHEY and CDR2 SMNVEV (reference sequence). The CDR3 consists of 13 residues. Trimming cost V 6 bases and J 4 bases, with 11 bases left between them.

This clonotype was seen repeatedly, ten times or more. At one boundary the junction diverges from the germline segment, which might be a read error. This sequence joins TRBV7-8 and TRBJ2-1, with D maybe TRBD1 (5 bases). This CDR3 contains 15 residues. Germline loops: CDR1 SGHVS, CDR2 FQNEAQ. CDR3 in DNA: TGTGCCAGCTGCTTGGGGCCCATCTCCTACAATGAGCAGTTCTTC. It codes for CASCLGPISYNEQFF.

This clonotype was found many times. J is TRBJ2-1 and V is TRBV3-1, with TRBD2 matching 11 bases. V lost 6 bases to trimming and J lost 12 bases; unmatched junction nucleotides: 13. The CDR3 has 15 residues. Germline V gene data show CDR1 as LGHDT and CDR2 as YNNKEL (reference sequence). The CDR3 is CASRTGLAGLQVQFF. Here the CDR3 DNA reads TGTGCCAGCAGGACTGGACTAGCGGGTCTACAGGTGCAGTTCTTC.

This clonotype was observed at least ten times. The chain combines TRBV4-1 with TRBJ2-5; 7 positions agree with TRBD1. Unmatched junction bases numbered 6, after V lost 0 bases and J lost 5 bases. CDR1 MGHRA and CDR2 YSYEKL come from the germline V gene. This CDR3 contains 15 residues. The CDR3 spells CASSQDEGAGETQYF. The CDR3 nucleotides are TGCGCCAGCAGCCAAGATGAGGGGGCGGGCGAGACCCAGTACTTC.

The table lists this clonotype with many counts. This chain joins TRBV24-1 and TRBJ2-5; no definite D call. The CDR3 is 13 residues long. V lost 5 bases to trimming and J lost 13 bases, with 19 bases between them. CDR1 and CDR2 from the germline V gene are KGHDR and SFDVKD. CDR3 sequence: CATSANLGTQRYF. The DNA for the CDR3 is TGTGCCACCAGTGCCAATCTAGGTACTCAACGGTACTTC.

There are many counts of this clonotype. J is TRBJ1-5 and V is TRBV28, with no clear D. V dropped 6 bases and J dropped 4 bases, with 19 bases sitting between them. This CDR3 region has 16 residues. The germline CDR1 and CDR2 sequences are MDHEN and SYDVKM. Here the CDR3 DNA reads TGTGCCAGCAGCATGGCATTGGTGGGCGATAATCAGCCCCAGCATTTT. It codes for CASSMALVGDNQPQHF.

This clonotype was seen ten or more times. The chain uses TRBV16 and TRBJ2-3; D not resolved. The CDR3 sequence is 15 residues long. V lost 2 bases and J 2 bases, leaving 11 bases between the germline ends. CDR1 and CDR2 (germline): KGHSY, FQNENV. The CDR3, as DNA: TGTGCCAGCAGCCAAACCCCAACTACCACAGATACGCAGTATTTT. It encodes CASSQTPTTTDTQYF.

This clonotype was recorded at least ten times. CDR3 amino acids: CASSLGGSVNNEQFF. CDR3 in DNA: TGTGCCAGCAGTTTAGGCGGGAGTGTTAATAATGAGCAGTTCTTC. The rearrangement joins TRBV28 to TRBJ2-1; 7 bases match TRBD2. Germline loops: CDR1 MDHEN, CDR2 SYDVKM. The CDR3 length is 15 residues. J gave up 7 bases and V 2 bases, and 8 bases lay outside the gene matches. Combining the CDR3 with reference TRBV28 and TRBJ2-1 gives the whole variable domain DVKVTQSSRYLVKRTGEKVFLECVQDMDHENMFWYRQDPGLGLRLIYFSYDVKMKEKGDIPEGYSVSREKKERFSLILESASTNQTSMYLCASSLGGSVNNEQFFGPGTRLTVL.